These 3 T cell receptor beta chains originate from one sample sequenced in a study of cytomegalovirus exposure and HLA in healthy donors. 13 Jbeta primers and 60 Vbeta primers were used for the PCR. Sequenced by immunoSEQ multiplex PCR; TCRdb stores in-frame clones only, minus some. The data contain tens of thousands of clones, around 80% of them seen just once; the ten biggest clones take up approximately 6.3%. The sample comprised PBMCs. Source of these receptors: a man aged 50 to 60 in good health and CMV-seronegative.

The chain carries TRBV5-1 and TRBJ1-1; D possibly corresponds to TRBD1 (6 bases). The CDR3 totals 14 residues. V lost 4 bases, J lost 6 bases, and 16 bases lay in between. Germline CDR1 SGHRS, CDR2 YFSETQ. Here the CDR3 reads CASSRTGYPAEAFF. CDR3 in DNA: TGCGCCAGCAGCCGTACAGGGTACCCAGCTGAAGCTTTCTTT.

V gene TRBV30 combines with J gene TRBJ1-2, with 7 positions matching TRBD1. CDR1 and CDR2 (germline): GTSNPN, SVGIG (reference sequence). This CDR3 is built from 13 residues. Trimming took 3 bases from V and 5 from J; bases not matched to a gene: 6. The CDR3 DNA is TGTGCCTGGAGATCTCAGGGGGGATATGGCTACACCTTC. Amino acid sequence: CAWRSQGGYGYTF.

The chain is built from TRBV4-1 and TRBJ1-4; 9 bases are a match to TRBD1. The CDR3 covers 14 residues. V shed 1 base and J 6 bases; nucleotides not matched to a gene: 0. Germline CDR1 reads MGHRA; CDR2 reads YSYEKL. The CDR3 sequence is CASSQGDRDEKLFF. In DNA, the CDR3 is TGCGCCAGCAGCCAAGGGGACAGGGATGAAAAACTGTTTTTT.